This T cell receptor beta chain was profiled in a study of T cell responses to AZD1222 COVID-19 vaccine. The CDR3 has 15 residues. Germline trimming cut 8 bases from V and 6 bases from J; bases unmatched to any gene: 8. CDR1 SGHVS and CDR2 FQNEAQ come from the germline V gene. A single count supports this clone. As yet, its antigen is unknown. Overall study findings and caveats: Recipients of two AZD1222 doses showed rising Spike-specific TCR breadth and depth. After the peak T cell response, and only then, were repertoires sampled. Donors were chiefly white British, with a greater number of females, and clonal diversity was perhaps underestimated. Unmutated regions of variants are reportedly targeted by nearly half of spike-specific TCRs.

Using immunoSEQ multiplex PCR, the repertoire was profiled, and TCRdb retains in-frame clones only, with some absent. The sample carries under 110,000 clones, over 75% recorded once. The sequence was obtained from an adult in good health. The V call is TRBV7-8, the J call TRBJ2-2; TRBD2 aligns across 11 bases. Here the sequenced sample was peripheral blood, taken on day 0 of AZD1222 vaccination. The CDR3 loop reads CASPRLAGTPGELFF. As DNA, the CDR3 is TGTGCCAGCCCCCGACTAGCGGGAACCCCCGGGGAGCTGTTTTTT.